This T cell receptor beta chain was captured in a study of blood T cells in healthy people across ages. Using a J-beta primer mix together with a sample-barcoded 5' primer, a second PCR was run for roughly 7 to 12 cycles. MiXCR, run by TCRdb on the 5' RACE reads, gives a single entry per CDR3 protein. The sample has just under 550,000 distinct CDR3 sequences, 24% seen once. This clonotype showed up just a few times. These data are also associated with another study on T cells of mothers and their children. That source notes: Detection of persistent microchimeric T cell clones did not occur.

Sequencing was done on a sample of blood. The sequence came from a boy aged 5-17 years in good health.

This CDR3 is CASSLVPGETQYF. The CDR3, as DNA: TGTGCCAGCAGCTTAGTTCCGGGGGAGACCCAGTACTTC. The V gene is TRBV7-2, the J gene TRBJ2-5, with D possibly TRBD2 on 5 matching bases. The CDR3 length is 13 residues. V was cut by 1 base and J by 5 bases, with 8 bases left in between. From germline, CDR1 is SGHTA and CDR2 FQGNSA.